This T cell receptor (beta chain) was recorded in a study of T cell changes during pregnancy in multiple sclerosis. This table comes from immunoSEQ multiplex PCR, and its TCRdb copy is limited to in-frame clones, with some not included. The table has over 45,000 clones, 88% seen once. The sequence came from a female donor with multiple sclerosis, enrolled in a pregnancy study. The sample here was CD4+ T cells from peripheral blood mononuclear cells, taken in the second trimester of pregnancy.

CDR3 DNA: TGTGCCAGCAGCTTAGCGGCTAGCGGCCGCACAGATACGCAGTATTTT. It yields the protein CASSLAASGRTDTQYF. The chain recombines TRBV7-9 with TRBJ2-3; 7 nucleotides align to TRBD2. The V segment lost 0 bases and the J segment 1 base; nucleotides outside the gene matches: 4. The CDR3 is made up of 16 amino acids. From germline, CDR1 is SEHNR and CDR2 FQNEAQ (reference sequence).